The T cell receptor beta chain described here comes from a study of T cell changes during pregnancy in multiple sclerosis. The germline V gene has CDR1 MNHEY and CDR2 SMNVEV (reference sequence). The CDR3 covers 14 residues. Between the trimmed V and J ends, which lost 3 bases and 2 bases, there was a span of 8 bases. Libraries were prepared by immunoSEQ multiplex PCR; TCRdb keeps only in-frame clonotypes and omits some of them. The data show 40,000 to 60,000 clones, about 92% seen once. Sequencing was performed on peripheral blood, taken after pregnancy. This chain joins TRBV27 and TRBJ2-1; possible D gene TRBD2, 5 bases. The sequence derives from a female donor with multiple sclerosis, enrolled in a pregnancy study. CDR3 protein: CASSLPGTYNEQFF. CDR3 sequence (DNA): TGTGCCAGCAGTTTGCCGGGGACCTACAATGAGCAGTTCTTC.